This TCR beta chain was identified during a study of blood T cell repertoires in COVID-19. About the research overall: The study drew acute and convalescent COVID-19 samples from the United States, Italy and Spain. From T cells, B-cell-depleted T cells, or PBMCs came the material, which was cDNA or gDNA.

Germline trimming cut 3 bases from V and 8 bases from J; bases unmatched to any gene: 14. The CDR3 has 16 residues. Per germline, CDR1 DFQATT and CDR2 SNEGSKA (reference sequence). This clone was seen just once. The authors' processing: Reference gene primer amplification yielded estimated nucleated cell counts. Only in-frame clones appear in the TCRdb table, and some are missing; sequencing was by immunoSEQ multiplex PCR. V, J and clone size are those of that table, while D and trimming were read from the DNA. The data hold about 150,000 clones, with 85% to 95% observed a single time. The gene calls are TRBV20-1 and TRBJ2-1, with 9 bases aligning to TRBD2. The sample taken for sequencing was peripheral blood. This clonotype was obtained from a man in his fifties with acute or convalescent COVID-19. The CDR3 region has the DNA TGCAGTGCTAGTGAGCGGGGGGTAGGAAAAGGGGATGAGCAGTTCTTC. Protein: CSASERGVGKGDEQFF.